The sequence of this T cell receptor (beta chain) was determined in a study of T cells after yellow fever vaccination. Findings of the study overall: Some clonotypes, a small share, were shared between CD4 and CD8 compartments. A secondary response was less intense yet reached its peak sooner, at day 5 versus 15. Reappearance after the booster was seen for most primary-vaccination clones, at 95% to 96% CD4 and more than 80% CD8.

TCRdb called the 5' RACE reads again in MiXCR, with one record for every CDR3 protein. The table has under 350,000 distinct CDR3 sequences, 4.1% seen once. This clonotype was detected many times. What it binds is not known. Germline V CDR1 and CDR2: MNHEY, SVGAGI. CDR3 length: 14 residues. Trimming pared 2 bases from V and 0 bases from J, leaving 7 bases between. Sequencing used PBMCs, obtained 5 days after the yellow fever booster vaccination. This TCR came from a man between 18 and 35 years old who received the YFV17D yellow fever vaccine. V gene TRBV6-5 combines with J gene TRBJ1-1, with D possibly TRBD1 on 5 matching bases. The CDR3, as DNA: TGTGCCAGCAGTTACCAGGGATTGAACACTGAAGCTTTCTTT. Its translation: CASSYQGLNTEAFF.